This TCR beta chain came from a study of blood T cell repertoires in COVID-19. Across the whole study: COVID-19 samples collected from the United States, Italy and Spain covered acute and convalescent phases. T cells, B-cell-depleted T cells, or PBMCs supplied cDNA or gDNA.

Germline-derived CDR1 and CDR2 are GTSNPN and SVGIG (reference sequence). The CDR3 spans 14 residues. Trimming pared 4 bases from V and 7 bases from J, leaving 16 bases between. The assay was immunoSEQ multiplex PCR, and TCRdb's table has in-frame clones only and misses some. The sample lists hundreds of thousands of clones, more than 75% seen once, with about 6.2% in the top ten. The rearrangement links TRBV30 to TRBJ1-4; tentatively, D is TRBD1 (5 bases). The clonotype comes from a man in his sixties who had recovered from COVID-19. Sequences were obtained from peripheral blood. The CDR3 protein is CAWTPRARGEKLFF. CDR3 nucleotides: TGTGCCTGGACCCCCAGGGCAAGAGGTGAAAAACTGTTTTTT.